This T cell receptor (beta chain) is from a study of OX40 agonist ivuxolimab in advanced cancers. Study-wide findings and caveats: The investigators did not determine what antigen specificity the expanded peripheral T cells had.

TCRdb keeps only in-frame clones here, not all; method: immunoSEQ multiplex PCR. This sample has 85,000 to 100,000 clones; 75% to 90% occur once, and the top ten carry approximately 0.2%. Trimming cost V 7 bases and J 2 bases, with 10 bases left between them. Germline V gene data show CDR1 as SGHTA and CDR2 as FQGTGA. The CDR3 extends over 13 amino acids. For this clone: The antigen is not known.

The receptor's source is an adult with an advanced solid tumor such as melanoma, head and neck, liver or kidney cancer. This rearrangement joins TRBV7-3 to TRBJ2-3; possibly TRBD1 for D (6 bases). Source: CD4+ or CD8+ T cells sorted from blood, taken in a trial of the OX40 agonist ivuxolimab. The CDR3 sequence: CASKGQPTDTQYF. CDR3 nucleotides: TGTGCCAGCAAAGGACAGCCCACAGATACGCAGTATTTT.